This T cell receptor (beta chain) was sequenced during a study of T cells in localized non-small cell lung cancer. Sequencing was performed with immunoSEQ multiplex PCR; in TCRdb, only in-frame clones are kept and a portion is missing. Of about 1,500 clones in the sample, approximately 31% were seen once. By sample fraction, this clone is medium-sized. The CDR3 runs 14 residues. V was trimmed by 6 bases and J by 3 bases, leaving 13 bases between them. Per the germline V gene, CDR1 is SGHNT and CDR2 is YENEEA. The sequence was obtained from a male donor at least 60 years old with stage II squamous cell lung carcinoma. V usage is TRBV11-3 and J usage is TRBJ2-3, with D unresolved. The specimen was normal lung tissue next to the tumor, collected before any cancer treatment. CDR3 nucleotides: TGTGCCAGCAGTTCCCTCGGCGGAACAGATACGCAGTATTTT. It translates to CASSSLGGTDTQYF.